These T cell receptor beta chains were read from a single sample in a study of blood T cell repertoires in COVID-19. The table came from immunoSEQ multiplex PCR; TCRdb's copy has only in-frame clones and leaves some out. The sample holds under 200,000 clones, around 84% seen once. Sequencing was performed on peripheral blood. The receptors come from a woman over 75 with acute or convalescent COVID-19. CDR3s include the opening cysteine and the closing phenylalanine or tryptophan. D genes are given only for firm matches. Only part of the rows carry a size: once, few, many, or a class if the clone is expanded.

D,V,size,J,DNA,CDR3
NA,TRBV7-8,NA,TRBJ1-1,TGTGCCAGCAGCCGGAGGACTGAAGCTTTCTTT,CASSRRTEAFF
NA,TRBV5-4,NA,TRBJ2-3,TGTGCCAGCAGCTCAAAACAAGATACGCAGTATTTT,CASSSKQDTQYF
TRBD1,TRBV18,NA,TRBJ1-6,TGTGCCAGCTCACTATCGGACAGGGGTAAGGGTTCACCCCTCCACTTT,CASSLSDRGKGSPLHF
NA,TRBV7-8,NA,TRBJ1-2,TGTGCCAGCAGCCCGGACCAAATTACCAGGGGATATGGCTACACCTTC,CASSPDQITRGYGYTF
NA,TRBV2,once,TRBJ2-6,TGTGCCAGCAGTGAGACAGCGTCTGGGGCCAACGTCCTGACTTTC,CASSETASGANVLTF
TRBD1,TRBV29-1,NA,TRBJ1-2,TGCAGCGTTGATGGACAGGGGAAATATGGCTACACCTTC,CSVDGQGKYGYTF
NA,TRBV5-6,NA,TRBJ2-7,TGTGCCAGCAGCTTTAAATACGAGCAGTACTTC,CASSFKYEQYF
NA,TRBV11-2,NA,TRBJ1-6,TGTGCCAGCAGCTTAGATCGAGGCCGGAGCTCCTATAATTCACCCCTCCACTTT,CASSLDRGRSSYNSPLHF
NA,TRBV10-3,NA,TRBJ2-7,TGTGCCTCGGGCCGGGACATCCGGTCCTACGAGCAGTACTTC,CASGRDIRSYEQYF
NA,TRBV18,NA,TRBJ1-4,TGTGCCAGCTCACCTTTGGGAGGTGGGAATGAAAAACTGTTTTTT,CASSPLGGGNEKLFF
TRBD2,TRBV5-1,NA,TRBJ2-1,TGCGCCAGCAGCCCGATGACTAGCGGGACCTACAATGAGCAGTTCTTC,CASSPMTSGTYNEQFF
NA,TRBV27,NA,TRBJ2-7,TGTGCCAGCAGCTCCACATACGAGCAGTACTTC,CASSSTYEQYF
NA,TRBV28,NA,TRBJ1-2,TGTGCCAGCAGCCTTGACAGAGAGTGGGGCTACACCTTC,CASSLDREWGYTF
NA,TRBV11-3,NA,TRBJ2-2,TGTGCCAGCAGCTTACGGGGAAGAACCGGGGAGCTGTTTTTT,CASSLRGRTGELFF
TRBD1,TRBV18,NA,TRBJ1-1,TGTGCCAGCTCACCGGACAGGGGCACTGAAGCTTTCTTT,CASSPDRGTEAFF
TRBD2,TRBV30,NA,TRBJ2-7,TGTGCCTGGAGTGTCGCCTCGCCTAGCGGGGACTATATAGGATCCTACGAGCAGTACTTC,CAWSVASPSGDYIGSYEQYF
TRBD1,TRBV20-1,once,TRBJ2-6,TGCAGTGCTAGTCCGGGACAGATCCCTGGGGCCAACGTCCTGACTTTC,CSASPGQIPGANVLTF
TRBD1,TRBV28,NA,TRBJ1-6,TGTGCCAGCAGTGGAGTGGGACAGCCTCTCGTATATAATTCACCCCTCCACTTT,CASSGVGQPLVYNSPLHF
TRBD1,TRBV24-1,NA,TRBJ2-7,TGTGCCACCAGTGATTTGGCAGGGGGTAAATACGAGCAGTACTTC,CATSDLAGGKYEQYF
NA,TRBV27,NA,TRBJ1-5,TGTGCCAGCAGTTTATCATTGAGTAGTAATCAGCCCCAGCATTTT,CASSLSLSSNQPQHF
TRBD1,TRBV7-2,NA,TRBJ2-7,TGTGCCAGCAGCACCCCGGACAGGGTAGTCGAGCAGTACTTC,CASSTPDRVVEQYF
NA,TRBV5-1,NA,TRBJ1-5,TGCGCCAGCAGCTTGGAGCCTTTGTTCGGAGGACAGCCCCAGCATTTT,CASSLEPLFGGQPQHF
NA,TRBV6-5,NA,TRBJ1-3,TGTGCCAGCAGCCAGGGACACACTGGAAACACCATATATTTT,CASSQGHTGNTIYF
TRBD1,TRBV28,NA,TRBJ1-3,TGTGCCAGCAGTGGACAGGGACGTGGAAACACCATATATTTT,CASSGQGRGNTIYF
NA,TRBV3-1/TRBV3-2,NA,TRBJ1-1,TGTGCCAGCAGCAACGGGGGAATTACTGAAGCTTTCTTT,CASSNGGITEAFF
NA,TRBV7-2,NA,TRBJ2-6,TGTGCCAGCAGCTTAGCGTGGCTCTCTGGGGCCAACGTCCTGACTTTC,CASSLAWLSGANVLTF
NA,TRBV4-3,NA,TRBJ1-1,TGCGCCAGCAGCCAAGACCCCCCGGACACTGAAGCTTTCTTT,CASSQDPPDTEAFF
NA,TRBV7-9,NA,TRBJ2-2,TGTGCCAGCAGCGCGGGACTTGCGAACACCGGGGAGCTGTTTTTT,CASSAGLANTGELFF
NA,TRBV5-1,once,TRBJ2-3,TGCGCCAGTATGCCGGGACTTTTTACAGATACGCAGTATTTT,CASMPGLFTDTQYF
NA,TRBV27,NA,TRBJ1-1,TGTGCCAGCAGTAACTCGACCCGGCGGAGCACTGAAGCTTTCTTT,CASSNSTRRSTEAFF
TRBD2,TRBV28,NA,TRBJ2-2,TGTGCCAGCAGATTGATCACGGGAGGCAGCCCTCCCGGGGAGCTGTTTTTT,CASRLITGGSPPGELFF
NA,TRBV7-2,NA,TRBJ1-5,TGTGCCAGCTCTTCCAGGGTGGGAGGGTATCAGCCCCAGCATTTT,CASSSRVGGYQPQHF
NA,TRBV6-1,NA,TRBJ1-2,TGTGCCAGCAGTGAGTGGACCCCCGGGGACTATGGCTACACCTTC,CASSEWTPGDYGYTF
TRBD1,TRBV28,once,TRBJ2-7,TGTGCCAGCAGTTTTTTCGGGACAGGGGGGTACGAGCAGTACTTC,CASSFFGTGGYEQYF
NA,TRBV24-1,NA,TRBJ2-3,TGTGCCACCAGTGCTCCCGGGAGCGCAGATACGCAGTATTTT,CATSAPGSADTQYF
NA,TRBV18,NA,TRBJ2-1,TGTGCCAGCTCACCACGTACCAGCTCCTACAATGAGCAGTTCTTC,CASSPRTSSYNEQFF
NA,TRBV29-1,NA,TRBJ2-3,TGCAGCGTCAGGGTCCGCACAGATACGCAGTATTTT,CSVRVRTDTQYF
NA,TRBV7-2,NA,TRBJ2-7,TGTGCCAGCAGCCCCAATTCCTACGAGCAGTACTTC,CASSPNSYEQYF
NA,TRBV6-5,NA,TRBJ1-3,TGTGCCAGCAGTTATGGCAGGGACTCTGGAAACACCATATATTTT,CASSYGRDSGNTIYF
NA,TRBV15,NA,TRBJ1-4,TGTGCCACCAGCAGCCTTCCGCCACGGACTAATGAAAAACTGTTTTTT,CATSSLPPRTNEKLFF
NA,TRBV19,NA,TRBJ1-5,TGTGCCAGTACCTACAGGATAGGTCAGCCCCAGCATTTT,CASTYRIGQPQHF
NA,TRBV28,NA,TRBJ1-2,TGTGCCAGCAGTTTCGGGCGGGGATTAATCTATGGCTACACCTTC,CASSFGRGLIYGYTF
TRBD1,TRBV6-6,NA,TRBJ1-1,TGTGCCAGCAGTACCAAGGGGGCTATGAACACTGAAGCTTTCTTT,CASSTKGAMNTEAFF
TRBD1,TRBV6-4,NA,TRBJ1-2,TGTGCCAGCAGTGAACGACAGGGTAGGAATGCTGGGGGCTACACCTTC,CASSERQGRNAGGYTF
NA,TRBV28,NA,TRBJ2-1,TGTGCCAGCAGTCCCCCGAGTCGTGGTGAGCAGTTCTTC,CASSPPSRGEQFF
TRBD2,TRBV6-2/TRBV6-3,NA,TRBJ2-1,TGTGCCAGCAGTCGACTAGCGGGAGCTTCCTACAATGAGCAGTTCTTC,CASSRLAGASYNEQFF
TRBD1,TRBV7-9,NA,TRBJ1-5,TGTGCCAGCAGCTTACAGGGGGCGAGCAATCAGCCCCAGCATTTT,CASSLQGASNQPQHF
TRBD1,TRBV6-2/TRBV6-3,NA,TRBJ2-1,TGTGCCAGCAGCGATGGGACAGGGGCGACAAATGAGCAGTTCTTC,CASSDGTGATNEQFF
TRBD2,TRBV6-2/TRBV6-3,NA,TRBJ2-5,TGTGCCAGCAGTTACGGTTCAAGCCAGGGAGGGGAGACCCAGTACTTC,CASSYGSSQGGETQYF
NA,TRBV28,NA,TRBJ1-3,TGTGCCAGCAGTTTACTGGGGGGGGCCTCTGGAAACACCATATATTTT,CASSLLGGASGNTIYF
TRBD1,TRBV5-1,NA,TRBJ1-6,TGCGCCAGCAGCCCGGAAGCCTTTGGGGACAGTTGGGTTGGAAGCTCCTATAATTCACCCCTCCACTTT,CASSPEAFGDSWVGSSYNSPLHF
NA,TRBV29-1,NA,TRBJ2-1,TGCAGCGTTGGGAGCTCCTACAATGAGCAGTTCTTC,CSVGSSYNEQFF
TRBD1,TRBV19,once,TRBJ2-5,TGTGCCAGTAGTAGGGACAGGGGGCAAGAGACCCAGTACTTC,CASSRDRGQETQYF
NA,TRBV6-5,NA,TRBJ2-7,TGTGCCAGCAGGCCCCCCGGGGTCCCCTCGGAGCAGTACTTC,CASRPPGVPSEQYF
NA,TRBV7-2,NA,TRBJ1-1,TGTGCCAGCAGCGACCACAGGGTTGGCACTGAAGCTTTCTTT,CASSDHRVGTEAFF
NA,TRBV12-3/TRBV12-4,NA,TRBJ2-7,TGTGCCAGCAGTTTGAGCGGGTACGAGCAGTACTTC,CASSLSGYEQYF
NA,TRBV27,NA,TRBJ2-7,TGTGCCAGCAGTTCCTCGGACAGCTTACTGGAGCAGTACTTC,CASSSSDSLLEQYF
NA,TRBV5-1,few,TRBJ2-3,TGCGCCAGCAGCTTGGCCCTTTGGGGCGCAGATACGCAGTATTTT,CASSLALWGADTQYF
NA,TRBV19,NA,TRBJ2-7,TGTGCCAGTAGTAACAGGGCAGGCGAGCAGTACTTC,CASSNRAGEQYF